The 23 T cell receptor beta chains below come from one sample, sequenced in a study of CD8 T cells in Susac syndrome (dated by TCRdb to about 2019). Libraries were built with the immunoSEQ multiplex PCR assay. RNA was extracted with the RNeasy kit and roughly 0.45 to 1 ug was reverse transcribed using random hexamers. Starting from the raw public reads, TCRdb applied fastp trimming at Q25, assembled clones with MiXCR and retained in-frame beta chains. Identical CDR3 protein sequences are pooled into one entry, listed with their most common genes and DNA. A total of fewer than 250,000 distinct CDR3 sequences appear in this sample, under 95% of them only once. The ten biggest clones cover 0.1% of the sample. The specimen was CD4+ T cells from PBMCs. All receptors come from a human donor in good health.

As regards this clonotype: The junction departs from germline at one end; a sequencing error may be responsible. This chain joins TRBV7-7 and TRBJ2-3; possibly TRBD1 for D (5 bases). Germline CDR1 and CDR2: SSHAT and FNYEAQ (reference sequence). The CDR3 spans 14 residues. The CDR3 reads CASSSTGPTDTQYF. In DNA form, the CDR3 reads TGTGCTAGCAGCTCCACAGGTCCCACAGATACGCAGTATTTT.

The V gene is TRBV7-3, the J gene TRBJ2-1; perhaps TRBD2 as D (5 bases). CDR1 and CDR2 (germline): SGHTA, FQGTGA. The CDR3 runs to 16 residues. V dropped 4 bases and J dropped 0 bases, with 13 bases sitting between them. The CDR3 nucleotides are TGTGCCAGCAGCTATAATGGACTCTCCTCCTACAATGAGCAGTTCTTC. Encoded protein: CASSYNGLSSYNEQFF.

The chain joins TRBV6-5 to TRBJ1-2; 10 bases align to TRBD1. CDR3 size: 15 residues. Germline values: CDR1 MNHEY, CDR2 SVGAGI. V shed 6 bases and J 9 bases; nucleotides not matched to a gene: 13. The CDR3 is CASSPNTGTGVSYTF. CDR3 nucleotides: TGTGCCAGCAGCCCCAACACCGGGACAGGGGTGAGCTACACCTTC.

The chain uses TRBV7-3 and TRBJ2-6; no clear D. The germline V gene encodes CDR1 SGHTA and CDR2 FQGTGA. Trimming left V 5 bases short and J 1 base short, with 12 bases between. This CDR3 spans 16 amino acids. The CDR3 DNA follows: TGTGCCAGCAGCAGATTAGGGTTTTCTGGGGCCAACGTCCTGACTTTC. Residues: CASSRLGFSGANVLTF.

The chain combines TRBV5-1 with TRBJ1-2; 7 bases line up with TRBD1. The CDR3 has 15 residues. Germline V gives CDR1 SGHRS, CDR2 YFSETQ. V lost 4 bases and J lost 2; bases outside the gene matches: 8. This chain's CDR3 is CASSPGTVSNYGYTF. The CDR3 DNA sequence: TGCGCCAGCAGCCCTGGGACAGTCTCAAACTATGGCTACACCTTC.

V gene TRBV23-1 combines with J gene TRBJ1-1; 9 bases align to TRBD1. TRBV23-1 is known as an ORF, though its function is uncertain. The CDR3 has 13 residues. The ends lost 5 bases at V and 4 bases at J; junction bases unmatched: 2. CDR3 in DNA: TGCGCCAGCAGTTTGGGACAGGGCACTGAAGCTTTCTTT. This codes for CASSLGQGTEAFF.

V usage is TRBV2 and J usage is TRBJ1-4; 10 bases match TRBD1. Unmatched junction bases numbered 3, after V lost 7 bases and J lost 7 bases. Germline values: CDR1 SNHLY, CDR2 FYNNEI. This CDR3 is 13 amino acids long. The CDR3 is CASIRDRGEKLFF. CDR3 coding DNA: TGTGCCAGCATTAGGGACAGGGGTGAAAAACTGTTTTTT.

The rearrangement joins TRBV7-9 to TRBJ2-1; a possible D gene is TRBD1 (5 bases). The CDR3 extends over 14 amino acids. V lost 1 base, J lost 7 bases, and 11 bases lay in between. Germline CDR1 SEHNR, CDR2 FQNEAQ (reference sequence). The DNA for the CDR3 is TGTGCCAGCAGCTTAGGGTCCAGGGCGAATGAGCAGTTCTTC. Amino acids: CASSLGSRANEQFF.

The genes are TRBV29-1 and TRBJ2-3; 12 nucleotides agree with TRBD2. Germline trimming cut 7 bases from V and 1 base from J; bases unmatched to any gene: 6. The CDR3 runs 15 residues. CDR1 and CDR2 (germline): SQVTM, ANQGSEA. The CDR3 loop is CSAPRTSGGTDTQYF. In nucleotides, the CDR3 is TGCAGCGCGCCCCGGACTAGCGGGGGCACAGATACGCAGTATTTT.

This chain joins TRBV28 and TRBJ2-3; weak D call: TRBD1 (5 bases). This CDR3 contains 13 residues. CDR1 is MDHEN and CDR2 is SYDVKM in the germline V gene. Deletions cut 3 bases from V and 8 bases from J, with 12 bases between. The CDR3 nucleotides are TGTGCCAGCAGTTTTTTACAGGAAAGTACGCAGTATTTT. Its protein product is CASSFLQESTQYF.

The chain couples TRBV5-4 to TRBJ2-5; D is undetermined. The CDR3 loop spans 14 amino acids. CDR1 SGHNT and CDR2 YYREEE come from the germline V gene (reference sequence). V lost 3 bases, J lost 1 base, and 10 bases lay in between. CDR3 in DNA: TGTGCCAGCAGCTCGGTCGCCAGCCAAGAGACCCAGTACTTC. Its protein product is CASSSVASQETQYF.

The V and J genes are TRBV7-2 and TRBJ1-1; a possible D gene is TRBD1 (5 bases). Trimming shortened V by 8 bases and J by 6 bases, and 10 bases separated the two germline ends. CDR1 and CDR2 from the germline V gene are SGHTA and FQGNSA. The CDR3 consists of 11 residues. In nucleotides, the CDR3 is TGTGCCAGCGGGGGGAGAGCTGAAGCTTTCTTT. Translated, it gives CASGGRAEAFF.

This clonotype was counted a few times. V gene TRBV7-2 combines with J gene TRBJ1-1, with 7 bases fitting TRBD1. The germline CDR1 and CDR2 sequences are SGHTA and FQGNSA. The trim removed 1 base at V and 1 base at J, leaving 3 bases unmatched. CDR3 length equals 15 residues. CDR3 DNA sequence: TGTGCCAGCAGCTTAGAGACAGGGACGAACACTGAAGCTTTCTTT. It yields the protein CASSLETGTNTEAFF.

The chain links TRBV12-3 or TRBV12-4 to TRBJ1-2; D gene unclear. Trimming stripped 6 bases from V and 0 bases from J, with 11 bases between. The CDR3 has 14 amino acids. CDR3 loop: CASSTTYPNYGYTF. CDR3 coding DNA: TGTGCCAGCAGCACAACGTACCCTAACTATGGCTACACCTTC.

The V and J genes are TRBV6-2 or TRBV6-3 and TRBJ2-1; D may be TRBD1 (5 bases). CDR3 length: 16 amino acids. Looked up from germline, CDR1 is MNHEY and CDR2 is SVGEGT. Trimming left V 5 bases short and J 2 bases short, with 16 bases between. Here the CDR3 reads CASSATGQRAYNEQFF. In nucleotides, the CDR3 is TGTGCCAGCAGTGCTACAGGTCAAAGGGCCTACAATGAGCAGTTCTTC.

V and J are TRBV12-3 or TRBV12-4 and TRBJ1-2, with D unresolved. This CDR3 comprises 14 residues. Trimming left V 1 base short and J 2 bases short, with 8 bases between. CDR3 region: CASSLEGYNYGYTF. CDR3 sequence (DNA): TGTGCCAGCAGTTTAGAGGGCTACAACTATGGCTACACCTTC.

The V and J genes are TRBV5-1 and TRBJ1-2; 8 bases align to TRBD1. V lost 0 bases, J lost 6 bases, and 10 bases stayed unmatched. Germline V gene data show CDR1 as SGHRS and CDR2 as YFSETQ. The CDR3 runs 16 residues. CDR3 residues: CASSLALQTGGHGYTF. CDR3 bases: TGCGCCAGCAGCTTGGCTCTTCAAACAGGGGGGCATGGCTACACCTTC.

The rearrangement uses TRBV6-1 and TRBJ2-7; TRBD2 aligns across 10 bases. CDR3 length equals 14 residues. The germline gives CDR1 MNHNS, CDR2 SASEGT. The junction had 8 bases not matched to a gene; V was cut back by 8 bases and J by 4 bases. The CDR3, as DNA: TGTGCCAGCGTTCCAGCGGGGGGGATATACGAGCAGTACTTC. Translated: CASVPAGGIYEQYF.

The V gene is TRBV11-1, the J gene TRBJ2-7; D may correspond to TRBD1 or TRBD2 (6 bases each). The CDR3 extends over 14 amino acids. V shed 5 bases and J shed 5 bases, with 16 bases lying between them. Germline CDR1 is SGHAT and CDR2 is FQDESV (reference sequence). The CDR3 nucleotides read TGTGCCAGCAGCCGCGGAGGGGGAGGAGACGAGCAGTACGTC. Encoded protein: CASSRGGGGDEQYV.

The V gene is TRBV6-1, the J gene TRBJ2-7, with D unresolved. The CDR3 extends over 15 amino acids. Deletions cut 3 bases from V and 5 bases from J, with 17 bases between. CDR1 and CDR2 (germline): MNHNS, SASEGT. Here the CDR3 reads CASSDRRFQFHEQYF. CDR3 DNA: TGTGCCAGCAGTGATCGAAGGTTTCAGTTCCACGAGCAGTACTTC.

The chain joins TRBV30 to TRBJ1-6; D may be TRBD1 (6 bases). The CDR3 is 14 residues long. CDR1 and CDR2 (germline): GTSNPN, SVGIG (reference sequence). With 0 bases removed from V and 7 bases from J, the gap between germline ends came to 10 bases. This chain's CDR3 is CAWSVYRENSPLHF. As DNA, the CDR3 is TGTGCCTGGAGTGTATACAGGGAGAATTCACCCCTCCACTTT.

The CDR3 is CASSLVGTGGALGYGYTF. DNA of the CDR3: TGTGCCAGCAGCTTAGTAGGGACAGGGGGGGCCTTGGGCTATGGCTACACCTTC. This sequence joins TRBV7-2 and TRBJ1-2; TRBD1 aligns across 11 bases. Germline V gene lookup returns CDR1 SGHTA and CDR2 FQGNSA. The CDR3 consists of 18 residues. V dropped 1 base and J dropped 4; count of bases not matched to a gene: 11.

The chain is built from TRBV6-5 and TRBJ1-6; D is unclear. The CDR3 is 18 residues long. Germline CDR1 reads MNHEY; CDR2 reads SVGAGI. Trimming left V 0 bases short and J 0 bases short, with 12 bases between. The CDR3 nucleotides read TGTGCCAGCAGTTACTCCGGCGGCACACGCTCCTATAATTCACCCCTCCACTTT. This encodes CASSYSGGTRSYNSPLHF.